This TCR beta chain was recovered during a study of Ad26.COV2.S vaccination and SARS-CoV-2 variants. General study findings and limits: Substantial post-vaccination breadth of spike-specific CD8+ and CD4+ T cell responses was reported.

A word on this clone: Its target is unknown.

Sample treatment: some 20 received Ad26.COV2.S at low or high dose, single or two shots; 5 received placebo; per-sample allocation not given. On day 63 after the first injection, vaccine and placebo recipients gave samples. Generated by immunoSEQ multiplex PCR, the TCRdb table keeps only in-frame clones and is missing some. The repertoire holds roughly 300,000 clones, with more than 85% as singletons. Germline V CDR1 and CDR2: SEHNR, FQNEAQ (reference sequence). The CDR3 runs 17 residues. V was pared by 1 base and J by 3 bases, with 11 bases of the junction left unmatched. This specimen consisted of peripheral blood, obtained in a trial of Ad26.COV2.S vaccine versus placebo. The rearrangement links TRBV7-9 to TRBJ2-7; 8 bases agree with TRBD1. The clonotype comes from a person between 18 and 60 years old who received the Ad26.COV2.S COVID-19 vaccine or a placebo. CDR3 in DNA: TGTGCCAGCAGCTTAGGACTTTCCGGGACAGGAAACTACGAGCAGTACTTC. Translation: CASSLGLSGTGNYEQYF.